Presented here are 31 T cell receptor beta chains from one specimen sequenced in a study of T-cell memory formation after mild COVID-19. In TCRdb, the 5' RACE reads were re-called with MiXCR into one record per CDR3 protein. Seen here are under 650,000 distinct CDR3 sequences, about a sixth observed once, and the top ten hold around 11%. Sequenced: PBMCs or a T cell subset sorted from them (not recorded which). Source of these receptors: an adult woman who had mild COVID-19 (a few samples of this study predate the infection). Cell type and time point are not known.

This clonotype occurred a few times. The DNA for the CDR3 is TGTGCCAGCAGTCCACTAGCGGGGAAAAGATACGAGCAGTACTTC. Translation: CASSPLAGKRYEQYF. The J gene is TRBJ2-7, the V gene TRBV6-2 or TRBV6-3; 10 bases match TRBD2. The CDR3 totals 15 residues. V shed 5 bases, J shed 4 bases, and the junction held 8 bases outside the gene matches. Germline V gene data show CDR1 as MNHEY and CDR2 as SVGEGT.

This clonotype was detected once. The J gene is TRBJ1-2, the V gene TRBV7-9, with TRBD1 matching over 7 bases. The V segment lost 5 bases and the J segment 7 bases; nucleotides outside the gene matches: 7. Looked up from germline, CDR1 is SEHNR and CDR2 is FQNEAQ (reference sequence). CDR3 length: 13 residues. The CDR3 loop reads CASSPPGGIGYTF. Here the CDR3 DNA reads TGTGCCAGCAGCCCACCAGGGGGGATTGGCTACACCTTC.

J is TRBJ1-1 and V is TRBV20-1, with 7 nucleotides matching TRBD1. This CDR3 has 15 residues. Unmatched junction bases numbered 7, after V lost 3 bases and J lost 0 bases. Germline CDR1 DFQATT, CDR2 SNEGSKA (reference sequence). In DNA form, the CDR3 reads TGCAGTGCTAGCCGGACAGGCGCCATGAACACTGAAGCTTTCTTT. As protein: CSASRTGAMNTEAFF.

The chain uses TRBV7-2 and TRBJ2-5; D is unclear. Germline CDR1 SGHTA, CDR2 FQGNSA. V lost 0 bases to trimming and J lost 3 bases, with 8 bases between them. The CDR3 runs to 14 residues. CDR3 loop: CASSLASRKETQYF. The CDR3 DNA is TGTGCCAGCAGCTTAGCGTCCAGAAAAGAGACCCAGTACTTC.

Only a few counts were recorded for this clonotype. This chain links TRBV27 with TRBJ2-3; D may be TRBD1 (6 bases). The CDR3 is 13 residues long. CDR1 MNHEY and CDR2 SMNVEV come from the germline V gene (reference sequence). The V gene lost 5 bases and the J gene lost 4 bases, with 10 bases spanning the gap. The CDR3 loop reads CASSHHRADTQYF. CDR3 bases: TGTGCCAGCAGTCACCACAGGGCAGATACGCAGTATTTT.

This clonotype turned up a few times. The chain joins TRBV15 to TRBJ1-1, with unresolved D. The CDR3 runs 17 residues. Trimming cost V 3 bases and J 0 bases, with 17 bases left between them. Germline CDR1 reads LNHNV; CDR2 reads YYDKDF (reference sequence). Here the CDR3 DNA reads TGTGCCACCAGCAGGATAAGTGCAGCCGTAATGAACACTGAAGCTTTCTTT. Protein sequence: CATSRISAAVMNTEAFF. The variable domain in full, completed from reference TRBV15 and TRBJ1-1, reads DAMVIQNPRYQVTQFGKPVTLSCSQTLNHNVMYWYQQKSSQAPKLLFHYYDKDFNNEADTPDNFQSRRPNTSFCFLDIRSPGLGDTAMYLCATSRISAAVMNTEAFFGQGTRLTVV.

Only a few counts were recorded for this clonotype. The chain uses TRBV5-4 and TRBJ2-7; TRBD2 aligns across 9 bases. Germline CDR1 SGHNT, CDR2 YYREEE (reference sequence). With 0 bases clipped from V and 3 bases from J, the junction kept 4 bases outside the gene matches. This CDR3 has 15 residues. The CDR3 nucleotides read TGTGCCAGCAGCTTGGCGGGCGGGAGGGGCTACGAGCAGTACTTC. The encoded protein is CASSLAGGRGYEQYF.

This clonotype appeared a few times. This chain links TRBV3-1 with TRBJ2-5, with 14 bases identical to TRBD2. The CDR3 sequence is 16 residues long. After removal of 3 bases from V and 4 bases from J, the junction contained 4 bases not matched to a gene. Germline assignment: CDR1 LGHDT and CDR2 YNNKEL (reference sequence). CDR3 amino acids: CASSQGLAGAPETQYF. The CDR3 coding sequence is TGTGCCAGCAGCCAGGGACTAGCGGGAGCTCCAGAGACCCAGTACTTC.

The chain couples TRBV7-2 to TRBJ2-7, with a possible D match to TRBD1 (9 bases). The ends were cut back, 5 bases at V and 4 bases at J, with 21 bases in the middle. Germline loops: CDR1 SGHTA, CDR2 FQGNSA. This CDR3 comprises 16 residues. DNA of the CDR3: TGTGCCAGCAGCCCGGGGGGGAACAGGGGGCTGTACGAGCAGTACTTC. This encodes CASSPGGNRGLYEQYF.

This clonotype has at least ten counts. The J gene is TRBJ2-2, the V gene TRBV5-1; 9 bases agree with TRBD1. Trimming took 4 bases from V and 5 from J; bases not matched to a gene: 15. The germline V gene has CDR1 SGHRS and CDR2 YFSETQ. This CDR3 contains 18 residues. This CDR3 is CASSLTSRDRVGTGELFF. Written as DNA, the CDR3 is TGCGCCAGCAGCCTCACATCCCGGGACAGGGTCGGGACCGGGGAGCTGTTTTTT.

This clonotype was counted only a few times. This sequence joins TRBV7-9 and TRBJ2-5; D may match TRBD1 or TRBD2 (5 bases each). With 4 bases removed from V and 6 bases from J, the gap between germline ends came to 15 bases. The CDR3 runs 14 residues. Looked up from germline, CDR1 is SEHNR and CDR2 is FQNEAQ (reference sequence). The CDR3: CASSSGGRLKTQYF. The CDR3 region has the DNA TGTGCCAGCAGCTCTGGGGGACGACTAAAGACCCAGTACTTC.

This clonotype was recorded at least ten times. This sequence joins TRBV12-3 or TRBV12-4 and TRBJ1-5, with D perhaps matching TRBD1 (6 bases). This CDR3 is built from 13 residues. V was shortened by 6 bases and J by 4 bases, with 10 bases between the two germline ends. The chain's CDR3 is CASSPGANQPQHF. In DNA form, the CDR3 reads TGTGCCAGCAGCCCAGGGGCTAATCAGCCCCAGCATTTT.

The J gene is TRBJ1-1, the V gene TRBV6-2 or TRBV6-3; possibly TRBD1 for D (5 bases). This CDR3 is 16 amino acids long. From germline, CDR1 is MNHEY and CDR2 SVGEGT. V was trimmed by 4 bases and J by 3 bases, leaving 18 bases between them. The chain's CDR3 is CASSSRLGTQDTEAFF. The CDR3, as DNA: TGTGCCAGCAGTTCCCGACTGGGGACCCAGGACACTGAAGCTTTCTTT.

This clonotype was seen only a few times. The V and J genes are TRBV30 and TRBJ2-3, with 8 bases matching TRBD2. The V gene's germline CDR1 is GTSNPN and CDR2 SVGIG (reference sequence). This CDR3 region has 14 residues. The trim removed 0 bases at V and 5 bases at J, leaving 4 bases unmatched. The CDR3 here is CAWSVRGGRDTQYF. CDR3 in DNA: TGTGCCTGGAGTGTACGGGGGGGCCGAGATACGCAGTATTTT.

CDR3 in DNA: TGCAGCGTTGTGAGTCCCGGCTCCTACGAGCAGTACTTC. Protein: CSVVSPGSYEQYF. The chain recombines TRBV29-1 with TRBJ2-7; D call uncertain. The CDR3 is 13 amino acids. Trimming left V 4 bases short and J 0 bases short, with 10 bases between. Germline CDR1 is SQVTM and CDR2 is ANQGSEA.

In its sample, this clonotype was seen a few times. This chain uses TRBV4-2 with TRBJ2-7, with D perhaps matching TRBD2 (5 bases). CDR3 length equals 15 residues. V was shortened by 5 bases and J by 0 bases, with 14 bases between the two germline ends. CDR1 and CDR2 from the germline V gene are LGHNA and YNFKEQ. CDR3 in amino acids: CASSSSEVTSYEQYF. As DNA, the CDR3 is TGTGCCAGCAGCTCATCGGAGGTTACCTCCTACGAGCAGTACTTC.

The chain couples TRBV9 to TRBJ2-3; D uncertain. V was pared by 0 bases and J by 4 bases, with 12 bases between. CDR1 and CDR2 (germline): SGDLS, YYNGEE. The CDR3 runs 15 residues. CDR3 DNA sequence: TGTGCCAGCAGCGTAGACCCCGCGGTGGCAGATACGCAGTATTTT. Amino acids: CASSVDPAVADTQYF.

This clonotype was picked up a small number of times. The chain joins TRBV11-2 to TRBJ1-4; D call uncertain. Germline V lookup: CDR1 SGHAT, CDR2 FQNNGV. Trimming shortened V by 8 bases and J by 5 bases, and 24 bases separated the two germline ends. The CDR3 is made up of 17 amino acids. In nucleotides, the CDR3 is TGTGCCAGCTCTCTTAGCGGCTCCGGGTTGACCAATGAAAAACTGTTTTTT. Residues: CASSLSGSGLTNEKLFF.

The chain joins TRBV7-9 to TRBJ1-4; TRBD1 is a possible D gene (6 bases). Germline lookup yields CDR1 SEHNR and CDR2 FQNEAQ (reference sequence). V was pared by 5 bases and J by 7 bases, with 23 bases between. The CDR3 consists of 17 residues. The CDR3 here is CASSNPHGGTGSEKLFF. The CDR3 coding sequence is TGTGCCAGCAGCAATCCCCATGGGGGAACAGGGTCTGAAAAACTGTTTTTT.

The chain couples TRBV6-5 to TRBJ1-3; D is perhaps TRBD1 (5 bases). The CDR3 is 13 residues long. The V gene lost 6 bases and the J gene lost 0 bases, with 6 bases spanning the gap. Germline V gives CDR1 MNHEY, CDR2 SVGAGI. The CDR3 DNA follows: TGTGCCAGCAGCGACAGCTCTGGAAACACCATATATTTT. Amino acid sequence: CASSDSSGNTIYF.

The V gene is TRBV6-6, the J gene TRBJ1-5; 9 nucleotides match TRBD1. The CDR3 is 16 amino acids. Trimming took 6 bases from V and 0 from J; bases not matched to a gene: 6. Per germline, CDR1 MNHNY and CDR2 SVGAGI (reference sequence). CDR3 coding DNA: TGTGCCAGCAGCCCGGGACAGGGCGATAGCAATCAGCCCCAGCATTTT. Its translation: CASSPGQGDSNQPQHF.

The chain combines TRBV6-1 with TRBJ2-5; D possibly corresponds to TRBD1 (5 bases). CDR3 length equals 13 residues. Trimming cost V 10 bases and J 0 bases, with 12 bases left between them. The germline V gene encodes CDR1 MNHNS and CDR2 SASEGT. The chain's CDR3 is CATTGRDQETQYF. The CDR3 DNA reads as TGTGCCACCACAGGTCGGGACCAAGAGACCCAGTACTTC.

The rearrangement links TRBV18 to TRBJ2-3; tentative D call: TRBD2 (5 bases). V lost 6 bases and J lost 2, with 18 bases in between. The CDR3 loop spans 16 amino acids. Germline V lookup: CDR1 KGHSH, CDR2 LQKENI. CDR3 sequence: CASSPALRASTDTQYF. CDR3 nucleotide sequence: TGTGCCAGCTCCCCCGCACTGCGGGCTTCCACAGATACGCAGTATTTT.

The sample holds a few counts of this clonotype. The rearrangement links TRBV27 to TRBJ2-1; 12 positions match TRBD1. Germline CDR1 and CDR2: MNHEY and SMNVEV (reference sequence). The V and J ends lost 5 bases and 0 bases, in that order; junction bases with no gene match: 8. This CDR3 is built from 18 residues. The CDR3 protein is CASSLSGTGGSSYNEQFF. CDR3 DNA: TGTGCCAGCAGTCTTTCCGGGACAGGGGGCAGCTCCTACAATGAGCAGTTCTTC.

CDR3 nucleotides: TGTGCCAGCAGCTCTCCGACAGGAGGGGGTTGGGGCTACACCTTC. Encoded protein: CASSSPTGGGWGYTF. The chain links TRBV7-9 to TRBJ1-2; D possibly corresponds to TRBD1 (6 bases). Deletions cut 4 bases from V and 8 bases from J, with 20 bases between. Germline-derived CDR1 and CDR2 are SEHNR and FQNEAQ (reference sequence). CDR3 length equals 15 residues.

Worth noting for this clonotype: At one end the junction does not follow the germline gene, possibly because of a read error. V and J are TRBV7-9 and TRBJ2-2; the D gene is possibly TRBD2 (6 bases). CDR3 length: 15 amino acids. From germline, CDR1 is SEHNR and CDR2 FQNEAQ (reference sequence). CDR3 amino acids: CASSSRSGYTGEPFF. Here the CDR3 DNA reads TGTGCCAGCAGCTCGCGTAGCGGATACACCGGGGAGCCGTTTTTT.

CDR3 protein: CASSPRLSKTYEQYF. In DNA form, the CDR3 reads TGTGCCAGCTCACCTCGGCTTTCGAAAACTTACGAGCAGTACTTC. The rearrangement joins TRBV18 to TRBJ2-7; D ambiguous. The ends were cut back, 3 bases at V and 4 bases at J, with 16 bases in the middle. Germline CDR1 and CDR2: KGHSH and LQKENI. This CDR3 has 15 amino acids.

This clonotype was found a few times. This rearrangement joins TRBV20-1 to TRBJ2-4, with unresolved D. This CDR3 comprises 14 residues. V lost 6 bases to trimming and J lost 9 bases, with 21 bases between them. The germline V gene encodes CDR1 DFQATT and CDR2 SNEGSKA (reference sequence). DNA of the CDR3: TGCAGTGCCTGTTTTAGCCCGTGGTACTCCATTCAGTACTTC. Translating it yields CSACFSPWYSIQYF.

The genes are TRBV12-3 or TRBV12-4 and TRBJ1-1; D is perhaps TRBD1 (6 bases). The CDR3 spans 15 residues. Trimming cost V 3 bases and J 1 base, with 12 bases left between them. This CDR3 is CASSLEWGRNTEAFF. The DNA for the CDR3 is TGTGCCAGCAGTTTGGAGTGGGGGCGGAACACTGAAGCTTTCTTT.

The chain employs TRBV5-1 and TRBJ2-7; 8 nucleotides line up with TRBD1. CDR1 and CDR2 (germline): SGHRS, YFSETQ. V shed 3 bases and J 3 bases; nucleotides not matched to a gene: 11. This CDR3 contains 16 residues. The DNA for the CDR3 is TGCGCCAGCAGCTCATCGCGGGACAGGCCCTTCTACGAGCAGTACTTC. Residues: CASSSSRDRPFYEQYF.

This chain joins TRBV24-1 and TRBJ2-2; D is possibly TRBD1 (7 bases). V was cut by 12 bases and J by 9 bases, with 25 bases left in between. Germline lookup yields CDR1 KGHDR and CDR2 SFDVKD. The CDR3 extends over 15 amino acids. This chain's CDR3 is CARVRGEDHERELFF. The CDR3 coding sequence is TGTGCCCGGGTCAGGGGGGAAGACCATGAGAGGGAGCTGTTTTTT.